One sample yielded the 26 T cell receptor beta chains listed below, sequenced in a study of blood T cells in healthy people across ages. Next came a second PCR, run for about 7 to 12 cycles, which used a sample-barcoded 5' primer along with a J-beta primer mix. Using its own MiXCR run on the 5' RACE reads, TCRdb lists one record per CDR3 protein. The table lists some 780,000 distinct CDR3 sequences, roughly three fifths of them singletons, with 20% to 30% in the top ten. The source material was blood. Source of these receptors: a man between 40 and 49 years old in good health.

The chain carries TRBV6-2 or TRBV6-3 and TRBJ1-5; 10 nucleotides align to TRBD1. The germline V gene encodes CDR1 MNHEY and CDR2 SVGEGT. The CDR3 has 16 residues. V was pared by 4 bases and J by 5 bases, with 8 bases of the junction left unmatched. The CDR3 DNA reads TGTGCCAGCAGTTCCGGGGACAGGGGATTTGATCAGCCCCAGCATTTT. It is translated as CASSSGDRGFDQPQHF.

The chain couples TRBV15 to TRBJ2-2; 8 bases line up with TRBD1. The germline V gene has CDR1 LNHNV and CDR2 YYDKDF (reference sequence). The J segment lost 5 bases and the V segment lost 0 bases, leaving 5 bases of the junction unmatched. This CDR3 is 16 amino acids long. The chain's CDR3 is CATSRERQGATGELFF. Here the CDR3 DNA reads TGTGCCACCAGCAGAGAACGGCAGGGGGCTACCGGGGAGCTGTTTTTT.

The chain links TRBV28 to TRBJ2-3, with 8 positions matching TRBD2. Per the germline V gene, CDR1 is MDHEN and CDR2 is SYDVKM. The CDR3 covers 12 residues. J was trimmed by 10 bases and V by 6 bases; bases with no gene match: 6. CDR3 protein: CASRQTSDAQYF. DNA for the CDR3: TGTGCCAGCAGGCAGACTAGCGATGCGCAGTATTTT.

As DNA, the CDR3 is TGTGCCAGCAGGGGGTACGGTCCTGGGGCCAACGTCCTGACTTTC. Its protein is CASRGYGPGANVLTF. The genes are TRBV7-9 and TRBJ2-6; D is ambiguous. The CDR3 extends over 15 amino acids. Trimming took 6 bases from V and 2 from J, leaving 11 bases between them. From germline, CDR1 is SEHNR and CDR2 FQNEAQ (reference sequence). The whole variable domain, remainder taken from reference TRBV7-9 and TRBJ2-6, is DTGVSQNPRHKITKRGQNVTFRCDPISEHNRLYWYRQTLGQGPEFLTYFQNEAQLEKSRLLSDRFSAERPKGSFSTLEIQRTEQGDSAMYLCASRGYGPGANVLTFGAGSRLTVL.

This clonotype occurred a few times. The V call is TRBV3-1, the J call TRBJ1-1; D gene ambiguous. Germline CDR1 reads LGHDT; CDR2 reads YNNKEL (reference sequence). The CDR3 is 13 amino acids. The V gene lost 0 bases and the J gene lost 5 bases, with 7 bases spanning the gap. The CDR3 bases are TGTGCCAGCAGCCAAGATCATGGTACTGAAGCTTTCTTT. Encoded protein: CASSQDHGTEAFF.

The CDR3 DNA sequence: TGTGCCAGCAGCTCGGGACGCCGCTACGAGCAGTACTTC. It translates to CASSSGRRYEQYF. The chain recombines TRBV7-2 with TRBJ2-5; TRBD1 or TRBD2 may be the D gene (5 bases each). The J call may be faulty, since TRBJ2-7 better matches the DNA end. The CDR3 contains 13 residues. Per germline, CDR1 SGHTA and CDR2 FQGNSA.

This chain joins TRBV27 and TRBJ2-7; TRBD2 agrees at 8 bases. Trimming took 4 bases from V and 4 from J; bases not matched to a gene: 6. This CDR3 region has 14 residues. Germline assignment: CDR1 MNHEY and CDR2 SMNVEV (reference sequence). Written as DNA, the CDR3 is TGTGCCAGCAGTTCAACGGGACTAGTGTACGAGCAGTACTTC. Protein product: CASSSTGLVYEQYF.

This clonotype has more than one count but fewer than ten. The J gene is TRBJ1-5, the V gene TRBV27; D gene unclear. Germline loops: CDR1 MNHEY, CDR2 SMNVEV (reference sequence). V dropped 4 bases and J dropped 1 base, with 8 bases sitting between them. The CDR3 is made up of 14 amino acids. CDR3 protein: CASSSVLSNQPQHF. DNA of the CDR3: TGTGCCAGCAGTTCGGTTTTGAGCAATCAGCCCCAGCATTTT.

The chain uses TRBV27 and TRBJ2-5; no firm D call. Germline assignment: CDR1 MNHEY and CDR2 SMNVEV (reference sequence). Trimming cost V 5 bases and J 5 bases, with 18 bases left between them. The CDR3 covers 15 residues. CDR3 sequence reads: CASSTQLGSWETQYF. For the CDR3, the DNA is TGTGCCAGCAGTACCCAGCTTGGGTCTTGGGAGACCCAGTACTTC.

The chain combines TRBV7-2 with TRBJ1-5; no reliable D call. CDR3 size: 15 residues. The germline V gene has CDR1 SGHTA and CDR2 FQGNSA. Between the trimmed V and J ends, which lost 3 bases and 0 bases, there was a span of 9 bases. CDR3 DNA sequence: TGTGCCAGCAGCTTCGGCGGGGTTAGCAATCAGCCCCAGCATTTT. Translated: CASSFGGVSNQPQHF.

The chain combines TRBV10-3 with TRBJ2-3; D uncertain. CDR3 length: 15 residues. Germline loops: CDR1 ENHRY, CDR2 SYGVKD. The V end was cut by 7 bases, the J end by 0 bases, with 14 bases between. CDR3 sequence: CAITGSSSSTDTQYF. CDR3 DNA sequence: TGTGCCATCACGGGCTCCAGCTCTAGCACAGATACGCAGTATTTT.

The chain couples TRBV6-2 or TRBV6-3 to TRBJ2-1, with 12 bases fitting TRBD2. CDR3 length: 17 amino acids. The V and J ends lost 7 bases and 7 bases, in that order; junction bases with no gene match: 14. The germline V gene has CDR1 MNHEY and CDR2 SVGEGT. The CDR3 DNA is TGTGCCAGCATCAAGCAGCTAGCGGGAGGGCCCGGGAATGAGCAGTTCTTC. It specifies CASIKQLAGGPGNEQFF.

This clonotype has a handful of counts. V is TRBV13 and J is TRBJ2-4; 13 nucleotides line up with TRBD2. This CDR3 is 17 amino acids long. The junction had 5 bases not matched to a gene; V was cut back by 5 bases and J by 1 base. CDR1 is PRHDT and CDR2 is FYEKMQ in the germline V gene (reference sequence). The DNA of the CDR3 is TGTGCCAGCAGCGCCACTAGCGGGAGGGGTGCCAAAAACATTCAGTACTTC. Translated, it gives CASSATSGRGAKNIQYF.

The chain employs TRBV20-1 and TRBJ2-5; 16 bases are a match to TRBD2. The CDR3 is 17 amino acids. The V gene's germline CDR1 is DFQATT and CDR2 SNEGSKA (reference sequence). The ends lost 6 bases at V and 5 bases at J; junction bases unmatched: 12. The CDR3 sequence is CSANPGTSGRALETQYF. For the CDR3, the DNA is TGCAGTGCAAACCCCGGGACTAGCGGGAGGGCGTTGGAGACCCAGTACTTC.

This sequence joins TRBV6-6 and TRBJ1-1; D uncertain. Germline V CDR1 and CDR2: MNHNY, SVGAGI (reference sequence). V lost 10 bases and J 7 bases, leaving 13 bases between the germline ends. The CDR3 extends over 11 amino acids. CDR3 DNA sequence: TGTGCCACCGGAACAGATTTTGAAGCTTTCTTT. The encoded protein is CATGTDFEAFF.

The chain is built from TRBV9 and TRBJ1-1; perhaps TRBD1 as D (5 bases). This CDR3 has 13 residues. Germline-derived CDR1 and CDR2 are SGDLS and YYNGEE. Between the trimmed V and J ends, which lost 4 bases and 4 bases, there was a span of 11 bases. The CDR3 nucleotides read TGTGCCAGCAGCACCCTGGGGGGCACTGAAGCTTTCTTT. This translates into CASSTLGGTEAFF.

The chain combines TRBV28 with TRBJ1-1; D remains unclear. Trimming removed 5 bases from V and 5 bases from J, with 15 bases in between. The CDR3 loop spans 14 amino acids. The germline V gene encodes CDR1 MDHEN and CDR2 SYDVKM. The DNA for the CDR3 is TGTGCCAGCAGTCCATCCCAATGGGAGACTGAAGCTTTCTTT. Amino acid sequence: CASSPSQWETEAFF.

This clonotype was counted ten times or more. The J gene is TRBJ1-1, the V gene TRBV28; TRBD1 might be the D (5 bases). V dropped 8 bases and J dropped 0 bases, with 10 bases sitting between them. This CDR3 is built from 13 residues. The germline CDR1 and CDR2 sequences are MDHEN and SYDVKM. The CDR3 reads CASGGHMNTEAFF. CDR3 in DNA: TGTGCCAGCGGTGGACACATGAACACTGAAGCTTTCTTT.

The chain uses TRBV20-1 and TRBJ2-4; D call uncertain. The better agreement between TRBJ2-7 and the DNA end casts doubt on the J call. The CDR3 is 14 amino acids. Germline CDR1 DFQATT, CDR2 SNEGSKA (reference sequence). The CDR3 protein is CSARPLDDTYEQYF. Here the CDR3 DNA reads TGCAGTGCTAGACCGCTCGATGATACCTACGAGCAGTACTTC.

The rearrangement joins TRBV6-2 or TRBV6-3 to TRBJ2-4; TRBD2 aligns across 10 bases. The J call is in doubt because the DNA end fits TRBJ2-7 better. Germline loops: CDR1 MNHEY, CDR2 SVGEGT. This CDR3 has 15 residues. CDR3 in amino acids: CASSSPKGLADEQYF. The CDR3 region has the DNA TGTGCCAGCAGTTCGCCAAAAGGACTAGCGGACGAGCAGTACTTC.

The chain uses TRBV29-1 and TRBJ2-5, with TRBD1 matching 7 bases. The CDR3 is made up of 13 amino acids. Germline V gene lookup returns CDR1 SQVTM and CDR2 ANQGSEA. Losses at the gene ends were 7 bases for V and 0 bases for J; bases not matched to a gene: 5. The CDR3 loop is CSGSGQYQETQYF. CDR3 coding DNA: TGCAGCGGGTCGGGACAGTACCAAGAGACCCAGTACTTC.

This clonotype showed up just a few times. The chain joins TRBV7-9 to TRBJ2-7; TRBD2 aligns across 7 bases. The CDR3 spans 15 residues. Trimming cost V 5 bases and J 4 bases; bases outside gene matches: 11. Germline V gene lookup returns CDR1 SEHNR and CDR2 FQNEAQ (reference sequence). CDR3 sequence: CASSRSGLVDYEQYF. The CDR3 DNA is TGTGCCAGCAGCCGTTCCGGACTAGTGGATTACGAGCAGTACTTC. The whole variable domain, remainder taken from reference TRBV7-9 and TRBJ2-7, is DTGVSQNPRHKITKRGQNVTFRCDPISEHNRLYWYRQTLGQGPEFLTYFQNEAQLEKSRLLSDRFSAERPKGSFSTLEIQRTEQGDSAMYLCASSRSGLVDYEQYFGPGTRLTVT.

The table lists this clonotype with many counts. V and J are TRBV10-3 and TRBJ2-3, with D hard to call. The germline V gene encodes CDR1 ENHRY and CDR2 SYGVKD. V lost 9 bases and J lost 2, with 15 bases in between. The CDR3 extends over 14 amino acids. The CDR3 is CAIGLGRNTDTQYF. CDR3 DNA sequence: TGTGCCATAGGGCTCGGACGCAACACAGATACGCAGTATTTT.

V and J are TRBV27 and TRBJ2-5; tentative D call: TRBD1 (7 bases). Germline V gene sequence: CDR1 MNHEY, CDR2 SMNVEV (reference sequence). This CDR3 has 19 amino acids. The V and J ends lost 5 bases and 7 bases respectively, with 32 bases between them. The DNA of the CDR3 is TGTGCCAGCAGTCCCCGCTTGACCCAGGGTGGAGGGGGCAGGTGGACCCAGTACTTC. Translating it yields CASSPRLTQGGGGRWTQYF.

The chain uses TRBV7-2 and TRBJ1-1; D is undetermined. The CDR3 runs to 14 residues. The germline CDR1 and CDR2 sequences are SGHTA and FQGNSA. V shed 8 bases and J shed 5 bases, with 18 bases lying between them. The CDR3 bases are TGTGCCAGCTCCCCTCGGACTTGGGTGACTGAAGCTTTCTTT. Protein: CASSPRTWVTEAFF.

For this clonotype: One junction end disagrees with the germline gene, perhaps due to a read error. The J gene is TRBJ2-3, the V gene TRBV3-1; TRBD2 agrees at 9 bases. The germline V gene has CDR1 LGHDT and CDR2 YNNKEL (reference sequence). The CDR3 is made up of 17 amino acids. The CDR3 reads CASGQDVAGGVTDTQYF. The DNA for the CDR3 is TGTGCCAGCGGCCAAGATGTCGCGGGGGGGGTCACAGATACGCAGTATTTT.